The clone carrying this T cell receptor beta chain has only a few counts. Its cognate antigen is unknown. The data derive from a study of beta chain features in type 1 diabetes. Findings and caveats of the study: When Type 1 diabetes patients were examined, their TCRB CDR3s proved moderately but significantly shorter in all four CD4+ subsets. Researchers reported that naive, central memory and Treg TCRB repertoires appeared more similar in patients than in healthy donors. Researchers could not determine here whether HLA type influences TCRB rearrangement.

Looked up from germline, CDR1 is LNHDA and CDR2 is SQIVND (reference sequence). This CDR3 region has 14 residues. V shed 6 bases and J shed 2 bases, with 10 bases lying between them. Averaging around 110 mL, one heparinised blood draw came from each individual donor. Markers CD45RO/CCR7/CD25/CD127/CD95/CD27 served to sort CD4+ naive, central memory, regulatory and stem cell-like memory cells. Isolated RNA was reverse transcribed in full, so expressed TCRB transcripts were sequenced. Some clones are missing from TCRdb's copy, which holds only in-frame ones; the method was immunoSEQ multiplex PCR. The table shows more than 150,000 clones, with approximately 8.8% occurring only once.

V usage is TRBV19 and J usage is TRBJ2-2, with a tentative D call TRBD1 (5 bases). Sequenced material: central memory CD4+ T cells from blood. This TCR came from a woman aged 25 to 45 with type 1 diabetes. The CDR3 spells CASRRGKNTGELFF. The CDR3, as DNA: TGTGCCAGTAGAAGGGGTAAAAACACCGGGGAGCTGTTTTTT.